These 26 T cell receptor beta chains were all obtained from the same sample, sequenced in a study of T cell responses to AZD1222 COVID-19 vaccine. Assay: immunoSEQ multiplex PCR; the TCRdb copy retains only in-frame clones and omits some. The sample lists about 120,000 clones, around 90% seen once, with 7% to 8.5% in the top ten. Sequences were derived from peripheral blood, sampled on day 0 of AZD1222 vaccination. Receptors originate from an adult in good health.

V gene TRBV19 combines with J gene TRBJ1-5; D is possibly TRBD1 (5 bases). Germline V lookup: CDR1 LNHDA, CDR2 SQIVND (reference sequence). V was shortened by 4 bases and J by 0 bases, with 7 bases between the two germline ends. The CDR3 is 14 residues long. The CDR3 spells CASSNRYSNQPQHF. As DNA, the CDR3 is TGTGCCAGTAGTAACAGGTATAGCAATCAGCCCCAGCATTTT.

CDR3 coding DNA: TGTGCCAGCAGCCCGGACGGTTATGAAGCTTTCTTT. It encodes CASSPDGYEAFF. The chain joins TRBV7-3 to TRBJ1-1; D uncertain. Germline V lookup: CDR1 SGHTA, CDR2 FQGTGA. This CDR3 comprises 12 residues. V gave up 5 bases and J gave up 7 bases, with 11 bases separating them.

The chain has TRBV18 and TRBJ2-7; weak D call: TRBD2 (6 bases). V lost 2 bases and J 2 bases, leaving 10 bases between the germline ends. This CDR3 is built from 14 residues. Germline V gene sequence: CDR1 KGHSH, CDR2 LQKENI. The CDR3 sequence: CASSPGLTTYEQYF. Here the CDR3 DNA reads TGTGCCAGCTCACCAGGACTAACTACCTACGAGCAGTACTTC.

This chain connects TRBV6-5 to TRBJ2-1; the D call may be TRBD1 or TRBD2 (5 bases each). The CDR3 is 14 residues long. Germline CDR1 MNHEY, CDR2 SVGAGI. Deletions cut 3 bases from V and 4 bases from J, with 10 bases between. As DNA, the CDR3 is TGTGCCAGCAGTTATGGGGGACGGTACAATGAGCAGTTCTTC. Its translation is CASSYGGRYNEQFF.

The chain uses TRBV18 and TRBJ1-1; D perhaps matches TRBD1 (5 bases). The germline V and J ends were trimmed by 2 bases and 5 bases, with 12 bases remaining between them. There are 14 residues in the CDR3. The germline V gene encodes CDR1 KGHSH and CDR2 LQKENI. The CDR3 spells CASSPTGLPTEAFF. CDR3 nucleotides: TGTGCCAGCTCACCAACAGGCCTCCCTACTGAAGCTTTCTTT.

V and J are TRBV7-2 and TRBJ1-2; 9 positions agree with TRBD1. V trimming: 4 bases; J trimming: 2 bases; junction bases outside the gene matches: 5. CDR3 length: 15 residues. Germline CDR1 SGHTA, CDR2 FQGNSA. CDR3 coding DNA: TGTGCCAGCAGCTCTGGTGGGACAGGGAACTATGGCTACACCTTC. Protein: CASSSGGTGNYGYTF.

This clone was detected once. The chain recombines TRBV6-5 with TRBJ1-5; 7 bases agree with TRBD1. CDR3 size: 13 residues. Looked up from germline, CDR1 is MNHEY and CDR2 is SVGAGI. V gave up 8 bases and J gave up 5 bases; unmatched junction bases: 6. The CDR3 region is CASRDRYDQPQHF. The CDR3 DNA follows: TGTGCCAGCCGGGACAGATACGATCAGCCCCAGCATTTT.

The chain carries TRBV30 and TRBJ1-2; D unclear. Germline assignment: CDR1 GTSNPN and CDR2 SVGIG (reference sequence). This CDR3 contains 11 residues. The germline V and J ends were trimmed by 3 bases and 3 bases, with 5 bases remaining between them. CDR3 protein: CAWRGYYGYTF. CDR3 DNA sequence: TGTGCCTGGAGAGGGTACTATGGCTACACCTTC. The whole variable domain, remainder taken from reference TRBV30 and TRBJ1-2, is SQTIHQWPATLVQPVGSPLSLECTVEGTSNPNLYWYRQAAGRGLQLLFYSVGIGQISSEVPQNLSASRPQDRQFILSSKKLLLSDSGFYLCAWRGYYGYTFGSGTRLTVV.

This chain connects TRBV5-8 to TRBJ1-5; TRBD1 might be the D (5 bases). This CDR3 comprises 14 residues. Germline loops: CDR1 SGHTS, CDR2 YDEGEE. The V gene lost 2 bases and the J gene lost 9 bases, with 15 bases spanning the gap. CDR3 sequence reads: CASSLQGWGRPQHF. The CDR3 DNA sequence: TGTGCCAGCAGCTTACAAGGATGGGGCAGGCCCCAGCATTTT.

The chain couples TRBV9 to TRBJ2-2; TRBD2 aligns across 11 bases. The germline V gene has CDR1 SGDLS and CDR2 YYNGEE. This CDR3 has 16 residues. The V segment lost 4 bases and the J segment 7 bases; nucleotides outside the gene matches: 9. The CDR3 sequence is CASSYKGLAAGGELFF. As DNA, the CDR3 is TGTGCCAGCAGCTATAAGGGACTAGCGGCGGGCGGGGAGCTGTTTTTT.

This clone appeared a single time. The rearrangement joins TRBV7-9 to TRBJ1-5, with 7 bases identical to TRBD1. Germline V gene data show CDR1 as SEHNR and CDR2 as FQNEAQ (reference sequence). V shed 5 bases and J 1 base; nucleotides not matched to a gene: 8. The CDR3 runs 16 residues. CDR3 DNA: TGTGCCAGCAGCAGAACAGGGACAGCCAGCAATCAGCCCCAGCATTTT. It encodes CASSRTGTASNQPQHF. The entire variable domain, with the rest obtained from reference TRBV7-9 and TRBJ1-5, is as follows: DTGVSQNPRHKITKRGQNVTFRCDPISEHNRLYWYRQTLGQGPEFLTYFQNEAQLEKSRLLSDRFSAERPKGSFSTLEIQRTEQGDSAMYLCASSRTGTASNQPQHFGDGTRLSIL.

V usage is TRBV5-1 and J usage is TRBJ1-6, with D hard to call. CDR3 length equals 16 residues. From germline, CDR1 is SGHRS and CDR2 YFSETQ. Trimming stripped 0 bases from V and 6 bases from J, with 13 bases between. CDR3 amino acids: CASSLAGHTINSPLHF. The CDR3 nucleotides are TGCGCCAGCAGCTTGGCCGGTCACACTATTAATTCACCCCTCCACTTT.

This clone came up a few times. This chain links TRBV30 with TRBJ1-5, with D possibly matching TRBD1 (5 bases). Germline-derived CDR1 and CDR2 are GTSNPN and SVGIG (reference sequence). V lost 2 bases and J 3 bases, leaving 11 bases between the germline ends. The CDR3 contains 14 residues. The CDR3 reads CAWSPDSTNQPQHF. In nucleotides, the CDR3 is TGTGCCTGGAGTCCCGACAGTACCAATCAGCCCCAGCATTTT.

This clone was observed a single time. The V and J genes are TRBV7-3 and TRBJ2-1; D possibly corresponds to TRBD1 (6 bases). This CDR3 is built from 13 residues. Germline CDR1 is SGHTA and CDR2 is FQGTGA. V was trimmed by 5 bases and J by 4 bases, leaving 9 bases between them. The CDR3 nucleotides read TGTGCCAGCAGCCCGACAGGATACAATGAGCAGTTCTTC. This sequence encodes CASSPTGYNEQFF.

A remark on this clone: A read error may account for a junction end that differs from germline. This rearrangement joins TRBV6-1 to TRBJ1-1; D is possibly TRBD1 (5 bases). Germline CDR1 and CDR2: MNHNS and SASEGT. The CDR3 loop spans 14 amino acids. The CDR3 nucleotides are TGTGCCAGCGGTGAGAGCAGGGCGAACACTGAAGCTTTCTTT. It encodes CASGESRANTEAFF.

The chain carries TRBV12-3 or TRBV12-4 and TRBJ1-5; D perhaps matches TRBD1 (6 bases). The CDR3 extends over 13 amino acids. V dropped 7 bases and J dropped 7 bases, with 14 bases sitting between them. Written as DNA, the CDR3 is TGTGCCAGCACCTCCTCGGACAGCCAGCCCCAGCATTTT. It is translated as CASTSSDSQPQHF.

This clone was seen only once. The rearrangement uses TRBV6-5 and TRBJ2-1; 14 nucleotides line up with TRBD2. The V gene end was trimmed by 5 bases and the J gene end by 6 bases; junction bases not matched to a gene: 3. Germline values: CDR1 MNHEY, CDR2 SVGAGI. The CDR3 spans 15 residues. The DNA for the CDR3 is TGTGCCAGCAGTATTGGACTAGCGGGAGGCAATGAGCAGTTCTTC. This encodes CASSIGLAGGNEQFF.

The count of this clone is one. V gene TRBV18 combines with J gene TRBJ2-5; D uncertain. V was trimmed by 0 bases and J by 1 base, leaving 6 bases between them. Germline CDR1 and CDR2: KGHSH and LQKENI. The CDR3 contains 14 residues. CDR3 residues: CASSPPSVQETQYF. The CDR3 coding sequence is TGTGCCAGCTCACCACCGTCTGTCCAAGAGACCCAGTACTTC.

The V call is TRBV6-5, the J call TRBJ2-1; 8 bases map to TRBD2. Germline trimming cut 2 bases from V and 9 bases from J; bases unmatched to any gene: 6. Germline V gene data show CDR1 as MNHEY and CDR2 as SVGAGI. This CDR3 comprises 14 residues. CDR3 amino acids: CASSYAGGFGEQFF. The CDR3, as DNA: TGTGCCAGCAGTTACGCGGGGGGTTTCGGTGAGCAGTTCTTC.

A single count supports this clone. The gene calls are TRBV5-1 and TRBJ2-7, with D perhaps matching TRBD1 (6 bases). Trimming took off 1 base at V and 3 bases at J, with 8 bases between the two ends. Germline CDR1 reads SGHRS; CDR2 reads YFSETQ. CDR3 length equals 13 residues. The CDR3 loop reads CASSLTGIYEQYF. The CDR3 DNA is TGCGCCAGCAGCTTGACAGGGATCTACGAGCAGTACTTC.

This chain uses TRBV7-9 with TRBJ1-4; TRBD1 might be the D (6 bases). Trimming took off 5 bases at V and 6 bases at J, with 13 bases between the two ends. In germline, CDR1 is SEHNR, CDR2 FQNEAQ (reference sequence). The CDR3 is 14 amino acids. The CDR3 reads CASSPQGLDEKLFF. The CDR3 DNA sequence: TGTGCCAGCAGCCCTCAGGGGTTGGATGAAAAACTGTTTTTT.

The chain links TRBV9 to TRBJ1-4, with unresolved D. The CDR3 spans 15 residues. Per germline, CDR1 SGDLS and CDR2 YYNGEE. V lost 3 bases to trimming and J lost 7 bases, with 16 bases between them. CDR3 in DNA: TGTGCCAGCAGCGCCGGTTTTGCAGGCGGTGAAAAACTGTTTTTT. Protein product: CASSAGFAGGEKLFF.

The chain uses TRBV28 and TRBJ2-3; 7 bases agree with TRBD2. Trimming removed 8 bases from V and 6 bases from J; junction bases left unmatched: 11. The CDR3 sequence is 14 residues long. CDR1 is MDHEN and CDR2 is SYDVKM in the germline V gene. CDR3 sequence reads: CASCLVAGVDTQYF. The CDR3 coding sequence is TGTGCCAGCTGCTTGGTGGCGGGAGTTGATACGCAGTATTTT.

The gene calls are TRBV5-1 and TRBJ2-1; TRBD2 matches 9 bases. CDR1 and CDR2 (germline): SGHRS, YFSETQ. The CDR3 loop spans 16 amino acids. V lost 0 bases and J lost 2; bases outside the gene matches: 3. The CDR3 protein is CASSLAAGGPYNEQFF. The CDR3, as DNA: TGCGCCAGCAGCTTGGCCGCGGGGGGGCCCTACAATGAGCAGTTCTTC.

This clone occurred once. The chain uses TRBV28 and TRBJ2-6, with D hard to call. Deletions cut 7 bases from V and 0 bases from J, with 10 bases between. Per the germline V gene, CDR1 is MDHEN and CDR2 is SYDVKM. The CDR3 covers 15 residues. The CDR3 sequence is CASIDYGSGANVLTF. CDR3 coding DNA: TGTGCCAGCATTGATTATGGCTCTGGGGCCAACGTCCTGACTTTC. Full variable domain (rest looked up from reference TRBV28 and TRBJ2-6): DVKVTQSSRYLVKRTGEKVFLECVQDMDHENMFWYRQDPGLGLRLIYFSYDVKMKEKGDIPEGYSVSREKKERFSLILESASTNQTSMYLCASIDYGSGANVLTFGAGSRLTVL.

For this clone: Within the sample, other DNA sequences also encode this same CDR3. This sequence joins TRBV7-2 and TRBJ2-5, with TRBD2 matching over 7 bases. This CDR3 is built from 14 residues. Germline V gene sequence: CDR1 SGHTA, CDR2 FQGNSA. Trimming removed 1 base from V and 5 bases from J; junction bases left unmatched: 4. The CDR3 spells CASSLVLGGETQYF. For the CDR3, the DNA is TGTGCCAGCAGCTTAGTCCTGGGGGGGGAGACCCAGTACTTC.